These T cell receptor beta chains were read from a single sample in a study of identical twins. MiXCR, applied by TCRdb to the 5' RACE reads, yields one record per CDR3 protein. The data hold 310,000 or so distinct CDR3 sequences, with less than 9% observed a single time. These sequences were also reported in another study, on yellow fever vaccine responses in identical twins.

Sample: memory (CD45RO+) T cells sorted from blood. These receptors came from a woman aged 18-30 years in good health. Each CDR3 is given with its conserved first and last residue. A D gene is named only where the DNA matches it firmly. Clone size appears in some rows only: once, few, many, or a class for an expanded clone.

V gene	CDR3 length	J gene	D gene	clone size	CDR3 DNA	CDR3 protein
TRBV24-1	16	TRBJ2-1	TRBD2	-	TGTGCCACCAGTGATTCTAGCGGGAGGGCGTTCGATGAGCAGTTCTTC	CATSDSSGRAFDEQFF
TRBV11-2	19	TRBJ2-3	TRBD2	-	TGTGCCAGCAGCTTAAAACTGCGGACCCGCGGGGGGGGCGTCGATACGCAGTATTTT	CASSLKLRTRGGGVDTQYF
TRBV28	15	TRBJ2-7	-	few	TGTGCCAGCAGTTTCTTGGACCTAAGCTCCTACGAGCAGTACTTC	CASSFLDLSSYEQYF
TRBV4-2	17	TRBJ2-1	-	-	TGTGCCAGCAGCCAAGAGGCGGCGGGGCTTGGGGAGTATGAGCAGTTCTTC	CASSQEAAGLGEYEQFF
TRBV28	15	TRBJ1-2	-	-	TGTGCCAGCAGTTTACGGGCGGGGGCGATCTATGGCTACACCTTC	CASSLRAGAIYGYTF
TRBV7-8	13	TRBJ2-7	-	many	TGTGCCAGCAATCACGGGAGTACCTACGAGCAGTACTTC	CASNHGSTYEQYF
TRBV7-9	15	TRBJ2-1	-	-	TGTGCCAGCAGCCTTGGGATGCCTCCCTACAATGAGCAGTTCTTC	CASSLGMPPYNEQFF
TRBV29-1	13	TRBJ2-3	-	many	TGCAGCACCGCCTATAGTTTCACAGATACGCAGTATTTT	CSTAYSFTDTQYF
TRBV7-2	13	TRBJ2-2	-	many	TGTGCCAGCAGCCCCTACAGGGACGGGGAGCTGTTTTTT	CASSPYRDGELFF
TRBV15	19	TRBJ1-5	-	few	TGTGCCACCAGCTCCCAAGGGGGTCCGATACCACATAGCAATCAGCCCCAGCATTTT	CATSSQGGPIPHSNQPQHF
TRBV7-9	13	TRBJ1-2	-	many	TGTGCCAGCAGCTTAGAGTCAGGGTATGGCTACACCTTC	CASSLESGYGYTF
TRBV6-1	16	TRBJ1-6	-	-	TGTGCCAGCAGCTCTACACCGAGCTCCTATAATTCACCCCTCCACTTT	CASSSTPSSYNSPLHF
TRBV18	15	TRBJ1-6	TRBD1	few	TGTGCCAGCTCACCGTCGCGACAGGGGACTTCACCCCTCCACTTT	CASSPSRQGTSPLHF
TRBV19	13	TRBJ2-1	-	few	TGTGCCAGTAAAGGATACCTGGAAAATGAGCAGTTCTTC	CASKGYLENEQFF
TRBV5-4	17	TRBJ2-4	TRBD1	few	TGTGCCAGCAGCCGACAGGGTATCGTTGTTACCAAAAACATTCAGTACTTC	CASSRQGIVVTKNIQYF
TRBV6-1	14	TRBJ1-2	-	few	TGTGCCAGCAGCCGGGACCGACCAAACTATGGCTACACCTTC	CASSRDRPNYGYTF
TRBV28	16	TRBJ2-3	-	many	TGTGCCAGCAGGGAGACACAGGGTATTAGGCCAGATACGCAGTATTTT	CASRETQGIRPDTQYF
TRBV6-5	11	TRBJ2-1	-	-	TGTGCCAGCAGTTACCGGGATAGCCAGTTCTTC	CASSYRDSQFF
TRBV7-8	16	TRBJ2-1	TRBD1	many	TGTGCCAGCATTACGGGAGGAGGACAGGGGGCCGATGAGCAGTTCTTC	CASITGGGQGADEQFF
TRBV7-2	14	TRBJ2-4	-	many	TGTGCCAGCAGCTCTAGCGCTAGCTTTGACATTCAGTACTTC	CASSSSASFDIQYF
TRBV28	17	TRBJ1-5	TRBD1	-	TGTGCCAGCAGCCGAACCAAAACAGGGGGGAGCAATCAGCCCCAGCATTTT	CASSRTKTGGSNQPQHF
TRBV27	11	TRBJ2-5	-	few	TGTGCCAGCAGTTTATTAAAGACCCAGTACTTC	CASSLLKTQYF
TRBV5-1	15	TRBJ1-6	-	few	TGCGCCAGCAGCCCGGGACACCTTTATAATTCACCCCTCCACTTT	CASSPGHLYNSPLHF
TRBV2	14	TRBJ1-1	TRBD1	few	TGTGCCAGCAGGACAGGGGAATCGAACACTGAAGCTTTCTTT	CASRTGESNTEAFF
TRBV12-3/TRBV12-4	17	TRBJ2-5	TRBD2	many	TGTGCCAGCAGTCCAGATCTAGCGGGAGGAGCTAGAGAGACCCAGTACTTC	CASSPDLAGGARETQYF
TRBV7-2	17	TRBJ2-1	TRBD1	few	TGTGCCAGCAGCTTAGGGCATCCGGGACAGATTTACAATGAGCAGTTCTTC	CASSLGHPGQIYNEQFF
TRBV5-5	14	TRBJ2-1	-	many	TGTGCCAGCAGCCGGGATTTTTGGGGTAATGAGCAGTTCTTC	CASSRDFWGNEQFF
TRBV7-8	16	TRBJ2-5	TRBD2	-	TGTGCCAGCACCCCGCACGGGACTAGCGGGGAAGAGACCCAGTACTTC	CASTPHGTSGEETQYF
TRBV6-1	14	TRBJ2-3	-	-	TGTGCCAGCAGTGAAGCTTGGGGGGCAGATACGCAGTATTTT	CASSEAWGADTQYF
TRBV20-1	16	TRBJ2-3	TRBD2	-	TGCAGTGCTAGAGGGGAACTAGCGCTCTGGGTGGATACGCAGTATTTT	CSARGELALWVDTQYF
TRBV18	15	TRBJ1-1	TRBD1	few	TGTGCCAGCTCACCAGGGACAGGGGCGAACACTGAAGCTTTCTTT	CASSPGTGANTEAFF
TRBV24-1	17	TRBJ2-1	-	many	TGTGCCACCAGTGATTTGAATTCGAAAGGCTCCTACAATGAGCAGTTCTTC	CATSDLNSKGSYNEQFF
TRBV20-1	13	TRBJ1-2	TRBD1	few	TGCAGTGCCCAACTAGACAGGGGTTATGGCTACACCTTC	CSAQLDRGYGYTF
TRBV7-6	16	TRBJ2-3	-	once	TGTGCCAGCAGCTTAGAGGTTCCTACTTCCACAGATACGCAGTATTTT	CASSLEVPTSTDTQYF
TRBV15	15	TRBJ2-7	TRBD1	many	TGTGCCACCAGCAGAGATGTCGGGACAGGTGGCGAGCAGTACTTC	CATSRDVGTGGEQYF
TRBV7-8	12	TRBJ2-1	-	many	TGTGCCAGCAGCCCTGTAAGGGCAGAGCAGTTCTTC	CASSPVRAEQFF